A selection of T cell receptor beta chains follows, all from one sample in a study of blood T cell repertoires in COVID-19. Some clones are missing from TCRdb's copy, which holds only in-frame ones; the method was immunoSEQ multiplex PCR. In the table there are 75,000 to 100,000 clones, 81% of which are singletons. The material sequenced was peripheral blood. The receptors stem from a woman aged 80 or over with acute or convalescent COVID-19. Each CDR3 is given with its conserved first and last residue. A D gene is named only where the DNA matches it firmly. The size of a clone is reported for some rows only, either as once, few or many, or as a class for expanded clones.

>TRBJ2-3|once|.|TRBV19
CASSRGRGAEDTQYF
TGTGCCAGTAGTCGGGGCAGGGGAGCAGAGGATACGCAGTATTTT
>TRBJ1-5|few|TRBD1|TRBV27
CASSPGQLSNQPQHF
TGTGCCAGCAGCCCGGGACAGTTAAGCAATCAGCCCCAGCATTTT
>TRBJ1-1|.|.|TRBV19
CASSTSGGHTEAFF
TGTGCCAGTAGTACCTCCGGGGGGCACACTGAAGCTTTCTTT
>TRBJ2-7|.|.|TRBV5-5
CASSVQQGSIDEQYF
TGTGCCAGCAGTGTCCAACAGGGATCGATCGACGAGCAGTACTTC
>TRBJ1-5|once|.|TRBV19
CASGGTPLGGSNQPQHF
TGTGCCAGTGGGGGGACTCCCTTAGGTGGTAGCAATCAGCCCCAGCATTTT
>TRBJ2-1|once|TRBD2|TRBV5-6
CASSLGRLAGGSYNEQFF
TGTGCCAGCAGCTTGGGCCGACTAGCGGGGGGTTCATACAATGAGCAGTTCTTC
>TRBJ1-6|.|TRBD1|TRBV18
CASSPPGTGSNSPLHF
TGTGCCAGCTCACCCCCTGGGACAGGGAGTAATTCACCCCTCCACTTT
>TRBJ2-2|.|.|TRBV4-2
CASSQDLQGRNTGELFF
TGTGCCAGCAGCCAAGATCTACAGGGACGGAACACCGGGGAGCTGTTTTTT
>TRBJ1-6|.|.|TRBV28
CASSFRRDSPLHF
TGTGCCAGCAGTTTTAGGAGGGATTCACCCCTCCACTTT
>TRBJ2-5|.|.|TRBV10-1
CASSEGGAQETQYF
TGCGCCAGCAGTGAAGGTGGGGCCCAAGAGACCCAGTACTTC
>TRBJ1-2|.|.|TRBV12-1
CARITGRPVSDTF
TGTGCCAGAATTACCGGGAGACCGGTTAGTGACACCTTC
>TRBJ1-1|once|.|TRBV5-6
CASSLAVSGTEAFF
TGTGCCAGCAGCTTGGCGGTCTCGGGCACTGAAGCTTTCTTT
>TRBJ1-2|medium-sized|TRBD1|TRBV19
CASTLGQGRPYGYTF
TGTGCCAGTACCCTCGGACAGGGCCGCCCTTATGGCTACACCTTC
>TRBJ1-2|.|TRBD1|TRBV5-1
CASRRDSGPSGGYTF
TGCGCCAGCAGACGGGACAGTGGTCCCTCTGGTGGCTACACCTTC
>TRBJ2-1|few|.|TRBV4-1
CASSQQFTGRPYNEQFF
TGCGCCAGCAGCCAACAGTTTACAGGAAGGCCCTACAATGAGCAGTTCTTC
>TRBJ1-2|.|.|TRBV6-1
CASSEQPDRIYGYTF
TGTGCCAGCAGTGAACAGCCGGACAGAATCTATGGCTACACCTTC
>TRBJ1-5|.|.|TRBV2
CASSGTGGNQPQHF
TGTGCCAGCAGTGGTACCGGGGGGAATCAGCCCCAGCATTTT
>TRBJ2-3|once|TRBD2|TRBV28
CASRSSGSPDTQYF
TGTGCCAGCAGGTCTAGCGGGTCCCCTGATACGCAGTATTTT
>TRBJ2-2|few|TRBD1|TRBV5-4
CASSSRTGGITGELFF
TGTGCCAGCAGCTCACGGACAGGGGGTATAACCGGGGAGCTGTTTTTT
>TRBJ1-2|once|.|TRBV12-3/TRBV12-4
CASSPNYGYTF
TGTGCCAGCAGCCCGAACTATGGCTACACCTTC
>TRBJ2-1|.|.|TRBV11-2
CASSLPGLMSLNEQFF
TGTGCCAGCAGCCTTCCAGGGTTAATGAGTTTAAATGAGCAGTTCTTC
>TRBJ1-2|.|TRBD1|TRBV6-5
CASSRGTGVYYGYTF
TGTGCCAGCAGTCGCGGGACAGGGGTGTACTATGGCTACACCTTC
>TRBJ1-2|.|.|TRBV4-1
CASSQEGLGRVGTF
TGCGCCAGCAGCCAAGAAGGTTTGGGGCGTGTTGGCACCTTC
>TRBJ2-2|.|.|TRBV25-1
CASSRDNTGELFF
TGTGCCAGCTCCCGGGATAACACCGGGGAGCTGTTTTTT
>TRBJ1-6|.|TRBD1|TRBV25-1
CASSPGTGPSPLHF
TGTGCCAGCAGTCCTGGGACAGGGCCCTCACCCCTCCACTTT
>TRBJ1-3|.|.|TRBV3-1/TRBV3-2
CASSQGARSGNTIYF
TGTGCCAGCAGCCAGGGGGCCAGGTCTGGAAACACCATATATTTT
>TRBJ1-5|.|.|TRBV10-2
CASSEGQYGNQPQHF
TGCGCCAGCAGTGAGGGGCAGTACGGCAATCAGCCCCAGCATTTT
>TRBJ2-3|.|TRBD1|TRBV24-1
CATGTGGTDTQYF
TGTGCCACCGGGACAGGGGGCACAGATACGCAGTATTTT
>TRBJ1-6|.|TRBD1|TRBV4-1
CASSQETGSWNSPLHF
TGCGCCAGCAGCCAAGAGACAGGGTCATGGAATTCACCCCTCCACTTT
>TRBJ2-3|.|.|TRBV4-3
CASSGRGQTSTDTQYF
TGCGCCAGCAGCGGCCGAGGTCAAACTAGCACAGATACGCAGTATTTT
>TRBJ1-2|few|TRBD1|TRBV6-5
CASSRTGANYGYTF
TGTGCCAGCAGTCGGACAGGGGCCAACTATGGCTACACCTTC
>TRBJ1-1|.|.|TRBV11-2
CASSLGGDTEAFF
TGTGCCAGCAGCTTAGGCGGGGACACTGAAGCTTTCTTT
>TRBJ2-7|.|.|TRBV5-4
CASSFGAGGPYEQYF
TGTGCCAGCAGCTTCGGTGCTGGCGGGCCCTACGAGCAGTACTTC
>TRBJ2-4|.|TRBD2|TRBV28
CASSTARTSSAKNIQYF
TGTGCCAGCAGTACCGCACGGACTAGTTCCGCCAAAAACATTCAGTACTTC
>TRBJ2-7|.|.|TRBV5-4
CASSLAGVHEQYF
TGTGCCAGCAGCTTGGCCGGGGTGCACGAGCAGTACTTC
>TRBJ1-1|.|.|TRBV6-1
CASSEFGTEAFF
TGTGCCAGCAGTGAGTTCGGCACTGAAGCTTTCTTT
>TRBJ2-5|.|.|TRBV4-2
CASSQSEGETQYF
TGTGCCAGCAGCCAAAGTGAGGGCGAGACCCAGTACTTC
>TRBJ1-6|.|.|TRBV2
CASRLSLNSPLHF
TGTGCCAGCAGGTTATCTCTTAATTCACCCCTCCACTTT
>TRBJ1-3|few|.|TRBV9
CASTQGSSGNTIYF
TGTGCCAGCACTCAAGGGAGCTCTGGAAACACCATATATTTT
>TRBJ1-6|.|TRBD1|TRBV2
CASSEAEQGRSPLHF
TGTGCCAGCAGTGAAGCGGAACAGGGGAGATCACCCCTCCACTTT
>TRBJ2-2|.|TRBD2|TRBV5-1
CASSSGTSGTGELFF
TGCGCCAGCAGCTCCGGGACTAGCGGAACCGGGGAGCTGTTTTTT
>TRBJ1-3|.|.|TRBV6-1
CASSEYGGMGDTIYF
TGTGCCAGCAGTGAATACGGGGGGATGGGAGACACCATATATTTT
>TRBJ1-1|.|.|TRBV5-1
CASSLRQTGLFEAFF
TGCGCCAGCAGCTTGAGACAGACCGGTTTGTTTGAAGCTTTCTTT
>TRBJ2-5|.|TRBD1|TRBV11-2
CASSLGTGGEQTQYF
TGTGCCAGCAGCTTAGGGACAGGGGGGGAGCAGACCCAGTACTTC
>TRBJ1-5|few|.|TRBV2
CASSGEQGRNQPQHF
TGTGCCAGCAGTGGAGAACAGGGTCGCAATCAGCCCCAGCATTTT
>TRBJ1-2|.|.|TRBV6-5
CASSYSGAGYRYTF
TGTGCCAGCAGTTACTCGGGAGCCGGATATCGCTACACCTTC
>TRBJ2-7|few|.|TRBV10-2
CASIPGLNYEQYF
TGCGCCAGCATACCAGGGCTGAACTACGAGCAGTACTTC
>TRBJ1-6|.|TRBD1|TRBV9
CASSVGTGDGTSPLHF
TGTGCCAGCAGCGTAGGGACAGGGGACGGGACTTCACCCCTCCACTTT
>TRBJ2-3|.|.|TRBV18
CASSPPGPVRGDTQYF
TGTGCCAGCTCACCACCAGGCCCGGTGCGAGGGGATACGCAGTATTTT
>TRBJ1-1|.|.|TRBV2
CASRRGGEGTEAFF
TGTGCCAGCAGAAGAGGAGGGGAGGGCACTGAAGCTTTCTTT
>TRBJ2-1|.|.|TRBV11-2
CASSPARLLNEQFF
TGTGCCAGCAGCCCGGCCCGACTTCTCAATGAGCAGTTCTTC
>TRBJ2-1|few|TRBD1|TRBV7-9
CASSPRTGGYNEQFF
TGTGCCAGCAGCCCCCGGACAGGGGGCTACAATGAGCAGTTCTTC